The sequence of this T cell receptor (beta chain) was determined in a study of T-cell memory formation after mild COVID-19. In the study overall: TCR clusters were mostly confined to one donor each. Findings and limits, study-wide: For contracting clones, CD4+ ones sat mainly in CM and EM, CD8+ in EMRA. Later expanders leaned CD4+, whereas day 15 to 85 contracting clones were balanced CD4/CD8.

On this clonotype itself: The antigen is unknown.

cDNA libraries for TCR alpha and TCR beta, carrying sample barcodes and UMIs, came from 5'RACE with constant-segment primers. TCRdb ran MiXCR on the 5' RACE reads and lists one entry per CDR3 protein. The profile shows roughly 250,000 distinct CDR3 sequences, 16% of them singletons. V trimming: 2 bases; J trimming: 6 bases; junction bases outside the gene matches: 6. The CDR3 contains 14 residues. Germline CDR1 reads GTSNPN; CDR2 reads SVGIG (reference sequence). Specimen: PBMCs or a T cell subset sorted from them (not recorded which). This TCR derives from a man aged 18 to 35 who had mild COVID-19 (a few samples of this study predate the infection). Cell type and time point are not known. The V gene is TRBV30, the J gene TRBJ1-2; TRBD1 aligns across 10 bases. DNA for the CDR3: TGTGCCTGGAGTCCCGGGACAGGGGCCCATGGCTACACCTTC. It is translated as CAWSPGTGAHGYTF.